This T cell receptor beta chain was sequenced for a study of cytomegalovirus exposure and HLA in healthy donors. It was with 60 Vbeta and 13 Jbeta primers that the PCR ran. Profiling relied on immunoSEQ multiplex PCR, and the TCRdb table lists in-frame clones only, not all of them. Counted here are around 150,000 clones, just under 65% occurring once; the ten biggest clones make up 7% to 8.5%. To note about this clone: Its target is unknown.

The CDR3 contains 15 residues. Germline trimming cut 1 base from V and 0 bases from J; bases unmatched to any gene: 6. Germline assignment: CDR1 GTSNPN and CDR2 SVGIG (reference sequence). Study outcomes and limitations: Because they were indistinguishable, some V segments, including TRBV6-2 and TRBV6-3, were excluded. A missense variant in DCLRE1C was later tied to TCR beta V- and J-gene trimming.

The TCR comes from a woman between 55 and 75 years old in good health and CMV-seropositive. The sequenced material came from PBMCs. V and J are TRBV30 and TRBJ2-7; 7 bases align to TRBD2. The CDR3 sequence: CAWSEVGGPSYEQYF. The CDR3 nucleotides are TGTGCCTGGAGTGAGGTGGGAGGGCCCTCCTACGAGCAGTACTTC.